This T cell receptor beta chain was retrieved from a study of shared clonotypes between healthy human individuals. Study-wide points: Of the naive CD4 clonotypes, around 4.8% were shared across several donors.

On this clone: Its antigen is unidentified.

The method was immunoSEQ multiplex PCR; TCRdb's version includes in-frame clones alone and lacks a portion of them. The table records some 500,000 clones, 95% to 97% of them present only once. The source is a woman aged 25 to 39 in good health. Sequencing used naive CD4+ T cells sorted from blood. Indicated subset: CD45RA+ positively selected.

The CDR3 region is CASSPGSGQPQHF. CDR3 sequence (DNA): TGTGCCAGCTCACCTGGGTCGGGGCAGCCCCAGCATTTT. The J gene is TRBJ1-5, the V gene TRBV18; D is uncertain. Germline V gene lookup returns CDR1 KGHSH and CDR2 LQKENI. CDR3 length: 13 amino acids. With 3 bases removed from V and 7 bases from J, the gap between germline ends came to 10 bases. The full variable domain, in which reference TRBV18 and TRBJ1-5 provide the parts outside the CDR3, is NAGVMQNPRHLVRRRGQEARLRCSPMKGHSHVYWYRQLPEEGLKFMVYLQKENIIDESGMPKERFSAEFPKEGPSILRIQQVVRGDSAAYFCASSPGSGQPQHFGDGTRLSIL.